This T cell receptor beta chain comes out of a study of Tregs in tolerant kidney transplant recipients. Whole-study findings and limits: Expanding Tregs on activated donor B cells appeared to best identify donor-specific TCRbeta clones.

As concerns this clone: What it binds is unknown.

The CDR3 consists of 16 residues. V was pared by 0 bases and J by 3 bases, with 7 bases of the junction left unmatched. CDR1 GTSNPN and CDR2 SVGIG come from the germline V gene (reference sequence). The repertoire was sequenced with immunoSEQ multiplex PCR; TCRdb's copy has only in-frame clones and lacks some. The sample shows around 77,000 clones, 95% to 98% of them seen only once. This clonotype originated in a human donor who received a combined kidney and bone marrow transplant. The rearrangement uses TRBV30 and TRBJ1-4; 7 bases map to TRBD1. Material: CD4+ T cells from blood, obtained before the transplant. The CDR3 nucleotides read TGTGCCTGGAGTGTGACAGGGATGAGGGCTAATGAAAAACTGTTTTTT. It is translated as CAWSVTGMRANEKLFF. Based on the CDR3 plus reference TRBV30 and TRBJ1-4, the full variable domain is SQTIHQWPATLVQPVGSPLSLECTVEGTSNPNLYWYRQAAGRGLQLLFYSVGIGQISSEVPQNLSASRPQDRQFILSSKKLLLSDSGFYLCAWSVTGMRANEKLFFGSGTQLSVL.